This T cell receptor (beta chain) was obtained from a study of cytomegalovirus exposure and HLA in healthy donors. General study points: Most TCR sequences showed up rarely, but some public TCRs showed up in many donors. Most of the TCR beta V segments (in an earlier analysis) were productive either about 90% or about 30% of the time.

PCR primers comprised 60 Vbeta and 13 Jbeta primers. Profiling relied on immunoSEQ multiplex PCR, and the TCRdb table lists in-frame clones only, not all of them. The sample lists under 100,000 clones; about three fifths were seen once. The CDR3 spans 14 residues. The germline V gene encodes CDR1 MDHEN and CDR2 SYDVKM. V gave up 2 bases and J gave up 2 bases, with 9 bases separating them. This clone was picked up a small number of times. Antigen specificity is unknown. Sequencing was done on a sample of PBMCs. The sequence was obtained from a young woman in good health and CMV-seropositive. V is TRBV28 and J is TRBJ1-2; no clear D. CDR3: CASSLTYRNYGYTF. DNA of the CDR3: TGTGCCAGCAGTTTAACTTACCGCAACTATGGCTACACCTTC.